This passage covers 19 T cell receptor beta chains from one sample sequenced in a study of shared clonotypes between healthy human individuals (dated by TCRdb to 2018 to 2021). Library preparation used the immunoSEQ multiplex PCR assay. TCRdb mirrors the immuneACCESS table, restricted to in-frame sequences. Some clones are absent from its copies; in checked studies, under half trace to an unresolved V gene, and the reason for the others is unknown. This sample gives some 2,000,000 clones in total; about 94% of them show up just once. The ten most abundant clones make up less than 0.15% of the sample. The sequenced material came from naive CD4+ T cells sorted from blood. The sample's cell subset or site label, in plain terms: CD45RA+ positively selected. Every receptor here comes from a man between 18 and 35 years old in good health.

The chain links TRBV11-2 to TRBJ1-5; no reliable D call. V dropped 4 bases and J dropped 5 bases, with 9 bases sitting between them. This CDR3 has 13 residues. Germline CDR1 is SGHAT and CDR2 is FQNNGV. CDR3 DNA sequence: TGTGCCAGCAGCTCAACGATGGATCAGCCCCAGCATTTT. Translating it yields CASSSTMDQPQHF.

Points on this clone: Other DNA sequences of this sample code for an identical CDR3. J is TRBJ1-3 and V is TRBV5-1; the D gene is possibly TRBD1 (5 bases). V was cut by 2 bases and J by 1 base, with 7 bases left in between. The CDR3 loop spans 14 amino acids. Germline loops: CDR1 SGHRS, CDR2 YFSETQ. The CDR3 nucleotides read TGCGCCAGCAGCTTCGGGGGGTCTGGAAACACCATATATTTT. The encoded protein is CASSFGGSGNTIYF.

This clone was seen once. The chain employs TRBV29-1 and TRBJ2-1; the D is unclear. Trimming took off 5 bases at V and 8 bases at J, with 7 bases between the two ends. There are 10 residues in the CDR3. CDR1 is SQVTM and CDR2 is ANQGSEA in the germline V gene. In DNA, the CDR3 is TGCAGCGTTTCTAGTCATGAGCAGTTCTTC. Protein product: CSVSSHEQFF.

The chain links TRBV21-1 to TRBJ2-7; the table gives TRBD2 as D, unverified against the DNA. TRBV21-1 corresponds to a pseudogene. There are 18 residues in the CDR3. As DNA, the CDR3 is TGTGCCAGCAGCACGCCCTCCGGGACTAGCGGAATGGTATACGAGCAGTACTTC. This translates into CASSTPSGTSGMVYEQYF.

The chain couples TRBV18 to TRBJ2-7, with 9 nucleotides matching TRBD1. Germline assignment: CDR1 KGHSH and CDR2 LQKENI. V was clipped by 4 bases and J by 7 bases; unmatched bases: 5. The CDR3 loop spans 13 amino acids. The CDR3 DNA reads TGTGCCAGCTCACGAACCGGGACAGGGGAGCAGTACTTC. Protein: CASSRTGTGEQYF.

V is TRBV28 and J is TRBJ2-2; a possible D gene is TRBD1 (6 bases). This CDR3 has 15 amino acids. Germline CDR1 MDHEN, CDR2 SYDVKM. V shed 10 bases and J shed 2 bases, with 17 bases lying between them. The CDR3 DNA reads as TGTGCCACCGGATTTGAGGGGGTCAACACCGGGGAGCTGTTTTTT. Translation: CATGFEGVNTGELFF.

As to this clone: The same CDR3 is also encoded by other DNA sequences in this sample. The V gene is TRBV28, the J gene TRBJ2-7; D ambiguous. This CDR3 spans 11 amino acids. Germline assignment: CDR1 MDHEN and CDR2 SYDVKM. Trimming stripped 6 bases from V and 2 bases from J, with 5 bases between. The CDR3 is CASSRPYEQYF. In DNA, the CDR3 is TGTGCCAGCAGCCGCCCCTACGAGCAGTACTTC.

The V call is TRBV2, the J call TRBJ1-1, with D unclear. The CDR3 runs 14 residues. The ends were cut back, 4 bases at V and 0 bases at J, with 9 bases in the middle. Germline V CDR1 and CDR2: SNHLY, FYNNEI. The chain's CDR3 is CASSVMGLNTEAFF. The CDR3 DNA reads TGTGCCAGCAGTGTTATGGGGTTGAACACTGAAGCTTTCTTT.

The rearrangement links TRBV10-3 to TRBJ2-1; no definite D call. The CDR3 is 13 amino acids. The V end was cut by 8 bases, the J end by 0 bases, with 8 bases between. Germline lookup yields CDR1 ENHRY and CDR2 SYGVKD. In nucleotides, the CDR3 is TGTGCCATCTCCGGCCGCTCCTACAATGAGCAGTTCTTC. Translated, it gives CAISGRSYNEQFF.

This chain uses TRBV18 with TRBJ2-5; D is perhaps TRBD1 (5 bases). Germline V lookup: CDR1 KGHSH, CDR2 LQKENI. Between the trimmed V and J ends, which lost 5 bases and 1 base, there was a span of 11 bases. CDR3 size: 14 residues. The CDR3 bases are TGTGCCAGCTCAGGATCGACAGCCCAAGAGACCCAGTACTTC. It specifies CASSGSTAQETQYF.

The count of this clone is one. V usage is TRBV7-9 and J usage is TRBJ2-1, with TRBD2 matching 13 bases. V dropped 2 bases and J dropped 10; count of bases not matched to a gene: 11. This CDR3 contains 17 residues. Germline values: CDR1 SEHNR, CDR2 FQNEAQ (reference sequence). As DNA, the CDR3 is TGTGCCAGCAGCTTATCTGGACTAGCGGGGGTCTCGGGAGAGCAGTTCTTC. The encoded protein is CASSLSGLAGVSGEQFF.

This clone was seen once. The chain uses TRBV4-2 and TRBJ1-6, with unresolved D. Germline V lookup: CDR1 LGHNA, CDR2 YNFKEQ. The V gene lost 4 bases and the J gene lost 4 bases, with 11 bases spanning the gap. CDR3 length: 15 amino acids. DNA of the CDR3: TGTGCCAGCAGCCTCCCCCGGGGTTATAATTCACCCCTCCACTTT. This encodes CASSLPRGYNSPLHF.

J is TRBJ2-2 and V is TRBV2, with TRBD2 as a possible D gene (6 bases). V was trimmed by 0 bases and J by 7 bases, leaving 9 bases between them. The CDR3 covers 14 residues. From germline, CDR1 is SNHLY and CDR2 FYNNEI. The CDR3 DNA is TGTGCCAGCAGTGAAGCGCGGGGAGGCGGGGAGCTGTTTTTT. It yields the protein CASSEARGGGELFF.

The rearrangement uses TRBV4-1 and TRBJ2-3; TRBD2 matches at 12 bases. The CDR3 covers 18 residues. V was clipped by 2 bases and J by 5 bases; unmatched bases: 11. Germline V gene sequence: CDR1 MGHRA, CDR2 YSYEKL. The CDR3 sequence is CASSQLLAGGPVLDTQYF. The CDR3 coding sequence is TGCGCCAGCAGCCAATTGCTAGCGGGGGGGCCGGTGTTAGATACGCAGTATTTT.

About this clone itself: At the DNA level, this CDR3 is encoded by other sequences in the same sample as well. This chain joins TRBV2 and TRBJ2-5; D might be TRBD1 (6 bases). Trimming took 5 bases from V and 1 from J, leaving 11 bases between them. Germline lookup yields CDR1 SNHLY and CDR2 FYNNEI. The CDR3 totals 14 residues. The CDR3 coding sequence is TGTGCCAGCAGTCTTGGGACACTCCAAGAGACCCAGTACTTC. As protein: CASSLGTLQETQYF.

The chain links TRBV7-9 to TRBJ2-5; tentative D call: TRBD1 (6 bases). The CDR3 runs to 14 residues. Germline CDR1 is SEHNR and CDR2 is FQNEAQ (reference sequence). V shed 2 bases and J shed 3 bases, with 10 bases lying between them. DNA for the CDR3: TGTGCCAGCAGCTTATCCGGGACAAAAGAGACCCAGTACTTC. As protein: CASSLSGTKETQYF.

The CDR3 here is CAWSVRGAWNQPQHF. CDR3 DNA sequence: TGTGCCTGGAGTGTACGCGGGGCGTGGAATCAGCCCCAGCATTTT. V and J are TRBV30 and TRBJ1-5; D may be TRBD1 (5 bases). V was trimmed by 0 bases and J by 4 bases, leaving 13 bases between them. Germline assignment: CDR1 GTSNPN and CDR2 SVGIG (reference sequence). The CDR3 runs 15 residues. The full variable domain, completed using reference TRBV30 and TRBJ1-5, is SQTIHQWPATLVQPVGSPLSLECTVEGTSNPNLYWYRQAAGRGLQLLFYSVGIGQISSEVPQNLSASRPQDRQFILSSKKLLLSDSGFYLCAWSVRGAWNQPQHFGDGTRLSIL.

The V gene is TRBV9, the J gene TRBJ2-7; 8 bases are a match to TRBD2. CDR3 size: 15 residues. Germline V gene lookup returns CDR1 SGDLS and CDR2 YYNGEE. J gave up 1 base and V 0 bases, and 3 bases lay outside the gene matches. CDR3 loop: CASSVATSESYEQYF. The CDR3 DNA is TGTGCCAGCAGCGTAGCGACTAGCGAGTCCTACGAGCAGTACTTC.

This chain joins TRBV28 and TRBJ1-6; D is unclear. The CDR3 totals 12 residues. The germline V gene encodes CDR1 MDHEN and CDR2 SYDVKM. The V end lost 8 bases, the J end lost 8 bases, and 10 bases lay between the germline ends. The DNA of the CDR3 is TGTGCCAGCCAACAGAGCGATTCACCCCTCCACTTT. It translates to CASQQSDSPLHF.